This T cell receptor (beta chain) was retrieved from a study of type 1 and type 2 diabetes patients. Study-wide findings and caveats: V and J gene usage correlated at roughly 0.97 between type 2 diabetes and control samples. Some HECs seen only in T1D might also appear in more T2D or control samples. Age and gender were not matched between study groups, possibly biasing interpretation.

Each diabetic donor fulfilled classification criteria for either type 1 or type 2. PCR was run on genomic DNA. The TCR beta CDR3 region was amplified using 30 forward and 13 reverse primers. TCRdb analysed the multiplex PCR reads with MiXCR anew, one entry per CDR3 protein. This table has around 300,000 distinct CDR3 sequences, around 50% appearing once. Concerning this clonotype itself: What it recognizes is unknown.

The CDR3 loop spans 13 amino acids. V lost 1 base, J lost 1 base, and 5 bases lay in between. Germline V gene data show CDR1 as DFQATT and CDR2 as SNEGSKA (reference sequence). This TCR was recovered from a man between 18 and 29 years old with type 2 diabetes. Material for sequencing was peripheral blood mononuclear cells (PBMCs). The chain is built from TRBV20-1 and TRBJ2-1; D gene ambiguous. The chain's CDR3 is CSARGFSYNEQFF. For the CDR3, the DNA is TGCAGTGCTAGAGGGTTTTCCTACAATGAGCAGTTCTTC.